A single sample is the source of the 22 T cell receptor beta chains below, sequenced in a study of blood T cell repertoires in COVID-19. The protocol was immunoSEQ multiplex PCR, while the TCRdb copy is restricted to in-frame clones and leaves out a portion. Among fewer than 300,000 clones, 85% to 90% were seen once, and the ten largest hold roughly 10%. The sequencing input was peripheral blood. These receptors all come from a man aged 50 or older with COVID-19, enrolled during active disease.

The chain uses TRBV5-1 and TRBJ2-1; 8 bases map to TRBD1. The CDR3 loop spans 14 amino acids. CDR1 and CDR2 (germline): SGHRS, YFSETQ. V lost 0 bases and J lost 8; bases outside the gene matches: 4. CDR3 DNA sequence: TGCGCCAGCAGCTTGGGGACAGGGCGCGATGAGCAGTTCTTC. Protein product: CASSLGTGRDEQFF.

DNA for the CDR3: TGTGCCAGCAGCCCACTAGCGGTATCGAACACCGGGGAGCTGTTTTTT. Translated: CASSPLAVSNTGELFF. J is TRBJ2-2 and V is TRBV7-6; 8 bases map to TRBD2. The junction had 5 bases not matched to a gene; V was cut back by 5 bases and J by 0 bases. Germline CDR1 and CDR2: SGHVS and FNYEAQ. The CDR3 covers 16 residues.

The rearrangement uses TRBV18 and TRBJ1-4; D not resolved. The CDR3 has 13 amino acids. Germline assignment: CDR1 KGHSH and CDR2 LQKENI. Trimming removed 7 bases from V and 0 bases from J, with 6 bases in between. In nucleotides, the CDR3 is TGTGCCAGCTTATCTGCAACTAATGAAAAACTGTTTTTT. Its translation is CASLSATNEKLFF. The variable domain in full, completed from reference TRBV18 and TRBJ1-4, reads NAGVMQNPRHLVRRRGQEARLRCSPMKGHSHVYWYRQLPEEGLKFMVYLQKENIIDESGMPKERFSAEFPKEGPSILRIQQVVRGDSAAYFCASLSATNEKLFFGSGTQLSVL.

The chain couples TRBV7-3 to TRBJ2-1, with 11 bases that match TRBD2. Per germline, CDR1 SGHTA and CDR2 FQGTGA. The CDR3 covers 16 residues. Trimming removed 4 bases from V and 2 bases from J; junction bases left unmatched: 4. The CDR3 nucleotides are TGTGCCAGCAGCTCCTTAGCGGGAGGGGCCTACAATGAGCAGTTCTTC. Translated, it gives CASSSLAGGAYNEQFF.

The chain couples TRBV6-5 to TRBJ1-1; the D is unclear. The V end lost 6 bases, the J end lost 5 bases, and 13 bases lay between the germline ends. Germline V lookup: CDR1 MNHEY, CDR2 SVGAGI. The CDR3 runs to 13 residues. The CDR3 DNA sequence: TGTGCCAGCAGGCGAGGGTTGGGAACTGAAGCTTTCTTT. It translates to CASRRGLGTEAFF.

The chain recombines TRBV6-5 with TRBJ2-5; the D gene is possibly TRBD2 (5 bases). The CDR3 spans 14 residues. From germline, CDR1 is MNHEY and CDR2 SVGAGI. V lost 5 bases and J 1 base, leaving 11 bases between the germline ends. The CDR3 loop is CASSPGEPQETQYF. CDR3 coding DNA: TGTGCCAGCAGTCCCGGGGAGCCCCAAGAGACCCAGTACTTC.

There are a few counts of this clone. This CDR3 is also generated by other DNA sequences in the sample. The chain uses TRBV7-9 and TRBJ2-5; 8 bases map to TRBD1. The CDR3 has 13 amino acids. Germline-derived CDR1 and CDR2 are SEHNR and FQNEAQ (reference sequence). Germline trimming cut 5 bases from V and 5 bases from J; bases unmatched to any gene: 4. CDR3 amino acids: CASSPRGPETQYF. The DNA of the CDR3 is TGTGCCAGCAGCCCCAGGGGGCCGGAGACCCAGTACTTC.

This sequence joins TRBV2 and TRBJ2-1, with no clear D. Trimming stripped 6 bases from V and 7 bases from J, with 10 bases between. The germline V gene has CDR1 SNHLY and CDR2 FYNNEI. The CDR3 runs to 12 residues. CDR3 residues: CASRYTMNEQFF. As DNA, the CDR3 is TGTGCCAGCAGATACACGATGAATGAGCAGTTCTTC.

Notes on this clone: At one end, the junction sequence differs from germline, possibly due to a read error. The rearrangement joins TRBV5-6 to TRBJ1-1; 10 nucleotides line up with TRBD1. The CDR3 extends over 12 amino acids. Looked up from germline, CDR1 is SGHDT and CDR2 is YYEEEE. In DNA form, the CDR3 reads TGTGCCAGCAGCCCATTCGGACAGGGGGTTACCTTT. Its protein product is CASSPFGQGVTF.

This clone was found a few times. The chain uses TRBV19 and TRBJ2-2, with 10 bases lining up with TRBD2. The CDR3 contains 16 residues. V was clipped by 10 bases and J by 5 bases; unmatched bases: 13. From germline, CDR1 is LNHDA and CDR2 SQIVND (reference sequence). The CDR3 spells CATSSSGGANTGELFF. CDR3 coding DNA: TGTGCCACCAGTTCCAGCGGGGGGGCTAATACCGGGGAGCTGTTTTTT.

This clone was detected only once. The chain couples TRBV6-5 to TRBJ2-3; D is perhaps TRBD1 (5 bases). The CDR3 loop spans 14 amino acids. Trimming cost V 3 bases and J 2 bases, with 9 bases left between them. Germline loops: CDR1 MNHEY, CDR2 SVGAGI. The CDR3 bases are TGTGCCAGCAGTTATTCAGGGTTCACAGATACGCAGTATTTT. It is translated as CASSYSGFTDTQYF.

V is TRBV6-5 and J is TRBJ1-1, with 7 positions matching TRBD1. Germline V gene sequence: CDR1 MNHEY, CDR2 SVGAGI. This CDR3 is built from 14 residues. With 6 bases clipped from V and 6 bases from J, the junction kept 10 bases outside the gene matches. The CDR3 sequence: CASSDRVGSSEAFF. The CDR3 region has the DNA TGTGCCAGCAGCGACAGGGTTGGGAGCTCTGAAGCTTTCTTT.

This chain connects TRBV30 to TRBJ2-5; 10 nucleotides line up with TRBD1. The CDR3 runs 17 residues. In germline, CDR1 is GTSNPN, CDR2 SVGIG (reference sequence). The CDR3 loop reads CAWEHGGQGYGQETQYF. For the CDR3, the DNA is TGTGCATGGGAACACGGGGGACAGGGGTACGGACAAGAGACCCAGTACTTC.

DNA for the CDR3: TGTGCCAGCAGACAAGGACAGAAACTGTTTTTT. Translation gives CASRQGQKLFF. The chain has TRBV6-5 and TRBJ1-4; a possible D gene is TRBD1 (6 bases). Per the germline V gene, CDR1 is MNHEY and CDR2 is SVGAGI. This CDR3 is built from 11 residues. Trimming removed 6 bases from V and 11 bases from J, with 10 bases in between.

This clone was counted only a few times. This chain joins TRBV18 and TRBJ2-7, with D unresolved. Germline CDR1 is KGHSH and CDR2 is LQKENI. This CDR3 has 14 amino acids. V lost 0 bases to trimming and J lost 5 bases, with 11 bases between them. CDR3 sequence (DNA): TGTGCCAGCTCACCACCTAGCCGTCCCGACGAGCAGTACTTC. This sequence encodes CASSPPSRPDEQYF.

This sequence joins TRBV2 and TRBJ1-1; D call uncertain. Germline-derived CDR1 and CDR2 are SNHLY and FYNNEI. V gave up 3 bases and J gave up 3 bases, with 11 bases separating them. The CDR3 consists of 14 residues. The CDR3 sequence: CASSDWLSYTEAFF. CDR3 coding DNA: TGTGCCAGCAGTGACTGGCTCTCTTACACTGAAGCTTTCTTT.

This clone has only a few counts. The chain employs TRBV29-1 and TRBJ1-2; D may be TRBD1 (5 bases). The V gene lost 6 bases and the J gene lost 4 bases, with 18 bases spanning the gap. This CDR3 comprises 14 residues. The germline gives CDR1 SQVTM, CDR2 ANQGSEA. CDR3 region: CSVKDKGSGYGYTF. CDR3 coding DNA: TGCAGCGTGAAGGACAAGGGATCTGGCTATGGCTACACCTTC.

The CDR3 sequence is CASSLVGANQPQHF. DNA of the CDR3: TGTGCCAGCAGTTTGGTGGGAGCCAATCAGCCCCAGCATTTT. The chain employs TRBV27 and TRBJ1-5; D remains ambiguous. V lost 3 bases and J lost 3, with 9 bases in between. The CDR3 is 14 residues long. Germline lookup yields CDR1 MNHEY and CDR2 SMNVEV (reference sequence).

The rearrangement links TRBV6-2 or TRBV6-3 to TRBJ1-4; TRBD1 aligns across 7 bases. The germline gives CDR1 MNHEY, CDR2 SVGEGT. CDR3 length: 15 residues. Losses at the gene ends were 5 bases for V and 3 bases for J; bases not matched to a gene: 6. CDR3 in DNA: TGTGCCAGCAGTGCCAAGGGACAGCCTAATGAAAAACTGTTTTTT. This gives the protein CASSAKGQPNEKLFF.

This rearrangement joins TRBV7-6 to TRBJ1-2; 11 positions agree with TRBD1. CDR3 size: 13 residues. CDR1 is SGHVS, CDR2 FNYEAQ, per germline. The junction had 3 bases not matched to a gene; V was cut back by 5 bases and J by 7 bases. Here the CDR3 reads CASSRTGGLGYTF. The CDR3 DNA reads as TGTGCCAGCAGCAGGACAGGGGGCCTTGGCTACACCTTC. Drawing the rest from reference TRBV7-6 and TRBJ1-2, the complete variable domain is GAGVSQSPRYKVTKRGQDVALRCDPISGHVSLYWYRQALGQGPEFLTYFNYEAQQDKSGLPNDRFSAERPEGSISTLTIQRTEQRDSAMYRCASSRTGGLGYTFGSGTRLTVV.

The rearrangement links TRBV9 to TRBJ2-2; TRBD1 matches 7 bases. Trimming took 3 bases from V and 7 from J; bases not matched to a gene: 18. This CDR3 has 18 residues. CDR1 is SGDLS, CDR2 YYNGEE, per germline. The CDR3 nucleotides read TGTGCCAGCAGCGACGGGACAGTTGGGGCCGTGGGCGTCGGGGAGCTGTTTTTT. This translates into CASSDGTVGAVGVGELFF.

The V and J genes are TRBV7-8 and TRBJ2-7; D gene unclear. Germline CDR1 is SGHVS and CDR2 is FQNEAQ. V lost 8 bases and J lost 0, with 11 bases in between. The CDR3 is made up of 13 amino acids. The CDR3, as DNA: TGTGCCAGCGGAGCGCCCTTCTCCTACGAGCAGTACTTC. It translates to CASGAPFSYEQYF.